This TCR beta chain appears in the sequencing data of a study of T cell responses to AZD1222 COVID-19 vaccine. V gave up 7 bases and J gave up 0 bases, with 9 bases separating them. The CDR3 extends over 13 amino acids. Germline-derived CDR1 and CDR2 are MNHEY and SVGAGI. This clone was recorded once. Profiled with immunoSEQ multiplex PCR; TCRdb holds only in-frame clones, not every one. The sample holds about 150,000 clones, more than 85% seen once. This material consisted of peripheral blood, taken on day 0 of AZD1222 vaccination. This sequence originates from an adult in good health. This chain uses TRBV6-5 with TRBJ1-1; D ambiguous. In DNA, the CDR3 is TGTGCCAGCACCCCTTCAATGAACACTGAAGCTTTCTTT. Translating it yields CASTPSMNTEAFF.